Listed here are 2 T cell receptor beta chains from one sample, sequenced in a study of blood T cell repertoires in COVID-19. The protocol was immunoSEQ multiplex PCR, while the TCRdb copy is restricted to in-frame clones and leaves out a portion. The sample lists about 130,000 clones, more than 75% occurring once. Specimen: PBMCs or T cells enriched from blood (not recorded which). Every receptor here comes from a woman aged 50 to 65 who had recovered from COVID-19.

The chain uses TRBV28 and TRBJ1-5; 8 bases line up with TRBD1. Germline CDR1 reads MDHEN; CDR2 reads SYDVKM. After removal of 11 bases from V and 6 bases from J, the junction contained 6 bases not matched to a gene. This CDR3 spans 12 amino acids. The chain's CDR3 is CAATGGGQPQHF. CDR3 DNA sequence: TGTGCCGCTACAGGGGGGGGTCAGCCCCAGCATTTT.

The chain combines TRBV2 with TRBJ2-1; D is perhaps TRBD2 (6 bases). The germline gives CDR1 SNHLY, CDR2 FYNNEI. The CDR3 totals 12 residues. Between the trimmed V and J ends, which lost 11 bases and 9 bases, there was a span of 17 bases. The CDR3 sequence is CAASVVKSEQFF. Written as DNA, the CDR3 is TGTGCCGCTAGCGTGGTGAAATCTGAGCAGTTCTTC.